This T cell receptor (beta chain) is drawn from a study of response to subunit inactivated influenza vaccine. The CDR3 is 15 residues long. CDR1 is LNHNV, CDR2 YYDKDF, per germline (reference sequence). V lost 3 bases, J lost 6 bases, and 18 bases lay in between. TCRdb independently ran MiXCR on the RT-PCR reads; one entry per CDR3 protein. The data show about 540,000 distinct CDR3 sequences, under 25% seen once. These data were also reused for a study on T cells expressing NK-cell markers. Per that paper: For TCR beta, cDNA was produced by 5'RACE template switching with UMIs. An anti-gamma-delta TCR antibody was added in several experiments. It restricted sorting to alpha-beta TCR-expressing T cells. A range of about 1.0-8% of CD8+ T cells consisted of dominant NKG2C+ clonotypes in more than five donors. Four donors' CD3+CD56-NKG2C+ cells were dominated by the same clonotypes. No clear determination of HCMV specificity was made for expanded NKG2C+ T cell clones.

The chain combines TRBV15 with TRBJ2-7; possible D gene TRBD2, 5 bases. The clonotype comes from a man aged 45-65 years who received an inactivated influenza vaccine. This specimen was CD4+ T cells sorted from PBMCs, taken 11 to 12 days after vaccination. DNA of the CDR3: TGTGCCACCAGCAGGCGAGGGTTTCGCGGAGGCGAGCAGTACTTC. As protein: CATSRRGFRGGEQYF.